This T cell receptor (beta chain) was observed in a study of human T cells and chemical hapten exposure. In the study overall: In the roughly 24-week study, patients were dosed weekly with diphenylcyclopropenone on the scalp throughout. TCR yields differed between samples (mainly from small differences in pooled library volume). Notes on the study in general: TCRs whose frequency exceeded 1 in 1000 remained the same following DPC sensitization.

Remarks on this clonotype: Antigen unknown.

CDR1 is SGHTA, CDR2 FQGNSA, per germline. Trimming pared 0 bases from V and 1 base from J, leaving 5 bases between. This CDR3 is built from 14 residues. Stated time point: pre-sensitization, week 0. Treatment in this sample: therapeutic diphenylcyclopropenone sensitization with weekly scalp DPC. MiXCR, applied by TCRdb to the RACE reads, yields one record per CDR3 protein. The table lists approximately 180,000 distinct CDR3 sequences, around 30% of them singletons. This TCR was sampled from a woman between 25 and 40 years old with alopecia areata. Some clones in this sample may be carry-over from other donors' samples. The V call is TRBV7-2, the J call TRBJ2-3; D gene uncertain. The sample in question was whole blood, obtained in connection with sensitization to the hapten diphenylcyclopropenone (DPC). The CDR3 spells CASSLALRTDTQYF. DNA of the CDR3: TGTGCCAGCAGCTTAGCGCTGCGCACAGATACGCAGTATTTT.